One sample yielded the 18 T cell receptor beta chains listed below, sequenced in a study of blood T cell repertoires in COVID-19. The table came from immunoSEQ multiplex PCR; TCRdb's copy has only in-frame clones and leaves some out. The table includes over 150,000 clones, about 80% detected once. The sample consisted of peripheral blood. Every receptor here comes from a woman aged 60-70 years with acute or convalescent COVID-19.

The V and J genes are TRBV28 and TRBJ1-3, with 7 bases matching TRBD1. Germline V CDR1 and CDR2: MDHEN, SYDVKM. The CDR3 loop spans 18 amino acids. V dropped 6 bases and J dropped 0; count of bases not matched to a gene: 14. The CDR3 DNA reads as TGTGCCAGCAGCACGAGACGGACAGGCCGCCTCTCTGGAAACACCATATATTTT. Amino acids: CASSTRRTGRLSGNTIYF.

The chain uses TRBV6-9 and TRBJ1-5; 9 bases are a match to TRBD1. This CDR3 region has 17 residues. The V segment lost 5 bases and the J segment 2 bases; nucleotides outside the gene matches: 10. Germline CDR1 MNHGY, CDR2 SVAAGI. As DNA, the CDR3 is TGTGCCAGCAGTACTCAGGAACAGGGGGCAGGCAATCAGCCCCAGCATTTT. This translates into CASSTQEQGAGNQPQHF.

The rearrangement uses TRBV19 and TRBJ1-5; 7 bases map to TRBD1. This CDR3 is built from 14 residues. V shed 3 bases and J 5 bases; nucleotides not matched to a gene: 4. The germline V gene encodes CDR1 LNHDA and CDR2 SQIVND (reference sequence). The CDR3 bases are TGTGCCAGTAGTATGACAGGGCGATATCAGCCCCAGCATTTT. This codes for CASSMTGRYQPQHF.

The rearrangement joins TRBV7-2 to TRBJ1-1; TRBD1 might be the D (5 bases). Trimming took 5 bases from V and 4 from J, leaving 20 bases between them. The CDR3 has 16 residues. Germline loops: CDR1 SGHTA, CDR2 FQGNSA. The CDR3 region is CASSPPQAVWGTEAFF. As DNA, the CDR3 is TGTGCCAGCAGCCCCCCACAGGCCGTTTGGGGCACTGAAGCTTTCTTT.

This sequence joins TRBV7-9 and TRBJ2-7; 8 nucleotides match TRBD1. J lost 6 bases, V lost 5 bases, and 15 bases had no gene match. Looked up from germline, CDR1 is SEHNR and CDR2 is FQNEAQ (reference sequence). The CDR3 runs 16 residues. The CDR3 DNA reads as TGTGCCAGCAGCACTCCAGGACAGGGCTCACTAGGCGAGCAGTACTTC. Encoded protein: CASSTPGQGSLGEQYF.

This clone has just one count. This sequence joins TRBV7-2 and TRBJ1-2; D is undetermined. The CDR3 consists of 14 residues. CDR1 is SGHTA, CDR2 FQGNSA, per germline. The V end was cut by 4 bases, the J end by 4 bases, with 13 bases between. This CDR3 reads CASSSWERSYGYTF. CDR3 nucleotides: TGTGCCAGCAGCTCTTGGGAGAGAAGCTATGGCTACACCTTC.

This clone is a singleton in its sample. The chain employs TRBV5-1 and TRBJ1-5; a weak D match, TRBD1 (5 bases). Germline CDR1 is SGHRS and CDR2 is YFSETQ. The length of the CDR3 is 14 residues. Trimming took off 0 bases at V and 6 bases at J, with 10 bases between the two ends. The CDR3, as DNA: TGCGCCAGCAGCTTGGGGGGCCAGGGTCAGCCCCAGCATTTT. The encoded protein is CASSLGGQGQPQHF.

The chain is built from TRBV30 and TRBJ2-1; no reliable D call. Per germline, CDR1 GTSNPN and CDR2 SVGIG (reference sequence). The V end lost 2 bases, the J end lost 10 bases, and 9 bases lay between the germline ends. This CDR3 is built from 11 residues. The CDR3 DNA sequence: TGTGCCTGGAGTCCTACCGGGGAGCAGTTCTTC. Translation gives CAWSPTGEQFF. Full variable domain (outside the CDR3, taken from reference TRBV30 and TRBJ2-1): SQTIHQWPATLVQPVGSPLSLECTVEGTSNPNLYWYRQAAGRGLQLLFYSVGIGQISSEVPQNLSASRPQDRQFILSSKKLLLSDSGFYLCAWSPTGEQFFGPGTRLTVL.

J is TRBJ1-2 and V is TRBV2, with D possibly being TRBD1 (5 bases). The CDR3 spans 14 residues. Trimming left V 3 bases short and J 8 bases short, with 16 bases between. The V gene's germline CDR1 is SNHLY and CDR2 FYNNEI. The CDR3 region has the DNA TGTGCCAGCAGTGAGGGCGGGGGGAACGGAGGCTACACCTTC. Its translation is CASSEGGGNGGYTF.

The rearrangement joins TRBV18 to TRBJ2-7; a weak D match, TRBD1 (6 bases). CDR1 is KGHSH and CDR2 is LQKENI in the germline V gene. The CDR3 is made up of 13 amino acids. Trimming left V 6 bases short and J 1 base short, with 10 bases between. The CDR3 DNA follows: TGTGCCAGCTCTCACGGACAGTCCTACGAGCAGTACGTC. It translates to CASSHGQSYEQYV.

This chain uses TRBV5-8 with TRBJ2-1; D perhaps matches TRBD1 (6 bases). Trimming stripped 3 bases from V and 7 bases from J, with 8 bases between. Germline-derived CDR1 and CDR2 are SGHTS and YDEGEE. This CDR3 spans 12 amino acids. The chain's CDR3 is CASSSRGNEQFF. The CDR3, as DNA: TGTGCCAGCAGCTCCAGGGGAAATGAGCAGTTCTTC. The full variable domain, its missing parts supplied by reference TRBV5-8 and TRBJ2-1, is EAGVTQSPTHLIKTRGQQATLRCSPISGHTSVYWYQQALGLGLQFLLWYDEGEERNRGNFPPRFSGRQFPNYSSELNVNALELEDSALYLCASSSRGNEQFFGPGTRLTVL.

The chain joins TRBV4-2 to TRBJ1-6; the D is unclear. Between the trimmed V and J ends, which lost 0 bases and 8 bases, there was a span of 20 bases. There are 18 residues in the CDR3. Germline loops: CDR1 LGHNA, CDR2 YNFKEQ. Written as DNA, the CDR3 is TGTGCCAGCAGCCAAGACCCGAGGGCGGTAGGGAAGGATTCACCCCTCCACTTT. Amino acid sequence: CASSQDPRAVGKDSPLHF.

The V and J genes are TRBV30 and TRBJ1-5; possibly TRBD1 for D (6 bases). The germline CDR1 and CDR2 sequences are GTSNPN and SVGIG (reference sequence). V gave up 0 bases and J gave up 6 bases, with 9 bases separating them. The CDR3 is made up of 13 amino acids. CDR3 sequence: CAWSVGGGQPQHF. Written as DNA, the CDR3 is TGTGCCTGGAGTGTAGGGGGGGGTCAGCCCCAGCATTTT.

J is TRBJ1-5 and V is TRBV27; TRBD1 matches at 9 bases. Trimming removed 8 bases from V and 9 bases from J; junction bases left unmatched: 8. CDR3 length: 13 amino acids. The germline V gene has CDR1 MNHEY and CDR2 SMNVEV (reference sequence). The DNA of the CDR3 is TGTGCCAGCCGCCCAGGGACAGGGAGGCCCCAGCATTTT. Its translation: CASRPGTGRPQHF.

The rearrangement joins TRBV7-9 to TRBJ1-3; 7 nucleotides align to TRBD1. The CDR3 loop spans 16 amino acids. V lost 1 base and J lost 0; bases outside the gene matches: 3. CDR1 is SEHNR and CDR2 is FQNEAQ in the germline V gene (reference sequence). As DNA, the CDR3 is TGTGCCAGCAGCTTAGGACAGGGACTCTCTGGAAACACCATATATTTT. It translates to CASSLGQGLSGNTIYF.

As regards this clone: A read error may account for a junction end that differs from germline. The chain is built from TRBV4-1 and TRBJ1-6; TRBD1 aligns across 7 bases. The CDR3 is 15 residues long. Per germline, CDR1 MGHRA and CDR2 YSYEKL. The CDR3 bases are TGCGCCAGCAGGCAAGCCGGGACAGAGAATTCACCCCTCCACTTT. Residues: CASRQAGTENSPLHF.

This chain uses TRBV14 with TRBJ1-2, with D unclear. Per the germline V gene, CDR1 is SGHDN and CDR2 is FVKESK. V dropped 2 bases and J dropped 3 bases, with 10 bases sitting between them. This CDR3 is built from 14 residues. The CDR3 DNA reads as TGTGCCAGCAGCCAAACGGTGGGCTACTATGGCTACACCTTC. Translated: CASSQTVGYYGYTF. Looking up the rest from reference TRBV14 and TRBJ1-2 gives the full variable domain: EAGVTQFPSHSVIEKGQTVTLRCDPISGHDNLYWYRRVMGKEIKFLLHFVKESKQDESGMPNNRFLAERTGGTYSTLKVQPAELEDSGVYFCASSQTVGYYGYTFGSGTRLTVV.

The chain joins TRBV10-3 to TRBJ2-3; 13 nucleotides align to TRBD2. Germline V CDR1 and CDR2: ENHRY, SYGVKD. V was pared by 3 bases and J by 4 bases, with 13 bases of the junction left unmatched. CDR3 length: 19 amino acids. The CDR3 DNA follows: TGTGCCATCAGTGACTCGACGACTAGCGGGGGGTTGGGGGCAGATACGCAGTATTTT. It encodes CAISDSTTSGGLGADTQYF.